This entry lists 9 T cell receptor beta chains sequenced from one sample in a study of blood T cells in healthy people across ages. A second PCR, run for roughly 7 to 11 cycles, used a sample-barcoded 5' primer plus a J-beta primer mix. TCRdb fed the 5' RACE reads into MiXCR, producing one record per CDR3 protein. Of 1.6 million or so distinct CDR3 sequences detected, about 31% appear once; the ten largest clones hold approximately 11%. The source material was blood. Receptors originate from a woman aged 25 to 39 in good health.

This clonotype was found a few times. CDR3 DNA: TGCAGTGCTTTCGACGCTCTATTCTACGAGCAGTACTTC. Translated: CSAFDALFYEQYF. The rearrangement links TRBV20-1 to TRBJ2-7; D is uncertain. Germline CDR1 reads DFQATT; CDR2 reads SNEGSKA (reference sequence). The V end lost 5 bases, the J end lost 3 bases, and 14 bases lay between the germline ends. CDR3 length equals 13 residues.

The table lists this clonotype with a few counts. The rearrangement uses TRBV29-1 and TRBJ2-1; D possibly corresponds to TRBD1 (6 bases). The length of the CDR3 is 11 residues. Germline CDR1 is SQVTM and CDR2 is ANQGSEA. V was pared by 7 bases and J by 10 bases, with 14 bases between. The CDR3 region is CSAKQGREQFF. The CDR3 bases are TGCAGCGCTAAACAGGGCAGGGAGCAGTTCTTC.

This clonotype was counted at least ten times. The chain is built from TRBV12-3 or TRBV12-4 and TRBJ2-7; D remains unclear. Trimming removed 8 bases from V and 2 bases from J, with 7 bases in between. The CDR3 runs 11 residues. DNA for the CDR3: TGTGCCAGCGGTGGCCCCTACGAGCAGTACTTC. Translated: CASGGPYEQYF.

The chain couples TRBV7-8 to TRBJ2-1; 13 nucleotides agree with TRBD2. Per the germline V gene, CDR1 is SGHVS and CDR2 is FQNEAQ. After removal of 5 bases from V and 10 bases from J, the junction contained 5 bases not matched to a gene. This CDR3 region has 14 residues. The CDR3 DNA sequence: TGTGCCAGCAGCCGAACTAGCGGGAGGGAGGAGCAGTTCTTC. It codes for CASSRTSGREEQFF.

This clonotype was counted between two and nine times. V and J are TRBV7-2 and TRBJ2-7, with 7 bases aligning to TRBD2. This CDR3 comprises 15 residues. The V segment lost 0 bases and the J segment 6 bases; nucleotides outside the gene matches: 8. The germline V gene has CDR1 SGHTA and CDR2 FQGNSA. The CDR3 DNA follows: TGTGCCAGCAGCTTAGCTAGCGGGCCCTTAGGCGAGCAGTACTTC. It translates to CASSLASGPLGEQYF.

Details on this clonotype: A read error may explain this, as a much larger clone is one base away. The chain employs TRBV4-1 and TRBJ2-7; D ambiguous. There are 15 residues in the CDR3. Germline lookup yields CDR1 MGHRA and CDR2 YSYEKL. V was pared by 4 bases and J by 2 bases, with 15 bases between. The CDR3 region is CASSPRLGGTYEQYF. In DNA, the CDR3 is TGCGCCAGCAGCCCCAGGTTGGGCGGCACCTACGAGCAGTACTTC.

This chain joins TRBV2 and TRBJ2-1; TRBD1 agrees at 10 bases. Trimming removed 6 bases from V and 6 bases from J; junction bases left unmatched: 5. Per the germline V gene, CDR1 is SNHLY and CDR2 is FYNNEI. This CDR3 spans 14 amino acids. The CDR3 region has the DNA TGTGCCAGCAGGAGACAGGGGGCGGGCAATGAGCAGTTCTTC. As protein: CASRRQGAGNEQFF.

This clonotype was observed a handful of times. The rearrangement uses TRBV20-1 and TRBJ1-2; TRBD1 is a possible D gene (5 bases). V was clipped by 0 bases and J by 5 bases, with 16 bases between them. This CDR3 region has 15 residues. Per germline, CDR1 DFQATT and CDR2 SNEGSKA (reference sequence). CDR3 sequence (DNA): TGCAGTGCTAGAGAGGAGGGGTCCAGACGGTATGGCTACACCTTC. Its protein is CSAREEGSRRYGYTF.

This chain links TRBV12-3 or TRBV12-4 with TRBJ2-5, with D hard to call. This CDR3 contains 16 residues. V lost 4 bases to trimming and J lost 5 bases, with 20 bases between them. CDR3 protein: CASSSELDRARETQYF. DNA for the CDR3: TGTGCCAGCAGTTCCGAATTGGATCGGGCCAGGGAGACCCAGTACTTC.